These 30 T cell receptor beta chains were all obtained from the same sample, sequenced in a study of blood T cell repertoires in COVID-19 (dated by TCRdb to about 2020). To prepare the library, the immunoSEQ multiplex PCR assay was applied. This is the immuneACCESS table as TCRdb keeps it, with only in-frame sequences that have V and J called. A part of the clones is gone; compared with another copy, unresolved V genes explain less than half, and the rest is unexplained. This sample has roughly 360,000 clones in its table, and 80% to 90% of those were observed once. Approximately 1.2% of the sample is in the top ten clones. Input material: PBMCs or T cells enriched from blood (not recorded which). These receptors all come from a man in his thirties or forties who had recovered from COVID-19.

The chain employs TRBV4-3 and TRBJ2-1; D is perhaps TRBD1 (5 bases). Germline V gives CDR1 LGHNA, CDR2 YSLEER. V gave up 1 base and J gave up 2 bases, with 12 bases separating them. The CDR3 extends over 16 amino acids. The CDR3 loop reads CASSQGRTSTYNEQFF. As DNA, the CDR3 is TGCGCCAGCAGCCAAGGCCGGACATCAACCTACAATGAGCAGTTCTTC.

Many counts were recorded for this clone. This chain uses TRBV18 with TRBJ2-7; 9 positions match TRBD1. V lost 2 bases to trimming and J lost 4 bases; unmatched junction nucleotides: 3. The CDR3 has 14 amino acids. The germline V gene has CDR1 KGHSH and CDR2 LQKENI. The CDR3 loop reads CASSPRTGEYEQYF. The DNA of the CDR3 is TGTGCCAGCTCACCAAGGACAGGGGAGTACGAGCAGTACTTC.

The gene calls are TRBV19 and TRBJ2-3; a possible D gene is TRBD1 (5 bases). The CDR3 runs to 15 residues. Germline CDR1 reads LNHDA; CDR2 reads SQIVND (reference sequence). V lost 4 bases, J lost 7 bases, and 18 bases lay in between. CDR3 protein: CASSTSSSTANTQYF. As DNA, the CDR3 is TGTGCCAGTAGTACATCATCGTCGACAGCGAATACGCAGTATTTT. The full variable domain, rest sourced from reference TRBV19 and TRBJ2-3, is DGGITQSPKYLFRKEGQNVTLSCEQNLNHDAMYWYRQDPGQGLRLIYYSQIVNDFQKGDIAEGYSVSREKKESFPLTVTSAQKNPTAFYLCASSTSSSTANTQYFGPGTRLTVL.

V usage is TRBV7-2 and J usage is TRBJ2-3; D is possibly TRBD1 (6 bases). The CDR3 spans 21 residues. CDR1 is SGHTA and CDR2 is FQGNSA in the germline V gene. The V end was cut by 0 bases, the J end by 2 bases, with 27 bases between. DNA for the CDR3: TGTGCCAGCAGCTTAGCTTCGGGCTACAAGGGACAACCCGCTCACACAGATACGCAGTATTTT. As protein: CASSLASGYKGQPAHTDTQYF.

The chain recombines TRBV18 with TRBJ2-7; TRBD1 agrees at 9 bases. Germline V CDR1 and CDR2: KGHSH, LQKENI. V trimming: 5 bases; J trimming: 5 bases; junction bases outside the gene matches: 13. CDR3 length equals 16 residues. CDR3 bases: TGTGCCAGCTCAACGGGATACGGGACAGGGAGTAACGAGCAGTACTTC. As protein: CASSTGYGTGSNEQYF.

The rearrangement joins TRBV11-2 to TRBJ2-2; tentative D call: TRBD1 (6 bases). Deletions cut 3 bases from V and 1 base from J, with 15 bases between. This CDR3 has 17 amino acids. The germline V gene encodes CDR1 SGHAT and CDR2 FQNNGV. Here the CDR3 reads CASSLTVKGGNTGELFF. In DNA, the CDR3 is TGTGCCAGCAGCTTGACGGTGAAAGGGGGGAACACCGGGGAGCTGTTTTTT. Based on the CDR3 plus reference TRBV11-2 and TRBJ2-2, the full variable domain is EAGVAQSPRYKIIEKRQSVAFWCNPISGHATLYWYQQILGQGPKLLIQFQNNGVVDDSQLPKDRFSAERLKGVDSTLKIQPAKLEDSAVYLCASSLTVKGGNTGELFFGEGSRLTVL.

In the case of this clone: The same CDR3 arises from other DNA sequences in this sample as well. The J gene is TRBJ2-7, the V gene TRBV7-2; 11 bases align to TRBD2. The CDR3 length is 15 residues. Losses at the gene ends were 1 base for V and 3 bases for J; bases not matched to a gene: 2. The germline V gene encodes CDR1 SGHTA and CDR2 FQGNSA. In DNA form, the CDR3 reads TGTGCCAGCAGCTTAGTAGCGGGGGGGCGCTACGAGCAGTACTTC. Translating gives CASSLVAGGRYEQYF.

This clone came up once. The V call is TRBV27, the J call TRBJ1-1; D is undetermined. The germline V gene has CDR1 MNHEY and CDR2 SMNVEV (reference sequence). Trimming removed 6 bases from V and 2 bases from J, with 10 bases in between. The CDR3 has 13 amino acids. The CDR3: CASSPTGNTEAFF. Here the CDR3 DNA reads TGTGCCAGCAGCCCGACGGGTAACACTGAAGCTTTCTTT.

The chain is built from TRBV10-2 and TRBJ1-1; TRBD1 might be the D (5 bases). The V end was cut by 6 bases, the J end by 2 bases, with 10 bases between. This CDR3 has 13 amino acids. Germline V gives CDR1 WSHSY, CDR2 SAAADI. This CDR3 reads CASSQGTNTEAFF. CDR3 bases: TGCGCCAGCAGCCAGGGAACAAACACTGAAGCTTTCTTT.

The chain joins TRBV7-8 to TRBJ2-1; tentative D call: TRBD2 (6 bases). The V end lost 7 bases, the J end lost 3 bases, and 10 bases lay between the germline ends. The V gene's germline CDR1 is SGHVS and CDR2 FQNEAQ. This CDR3 is built from 13 residues. CDR3 loop: CASTGRIYNEQFF. CDR3 nucleotides: TGTGCCAGCACCGGGAGAATCTACAATGAGCAGTTCTTC.

V gene TRBV10-3 combines with J gene TRBJ2-4; D is perhaps TRBD2 (7 bases). Trimming took off 6 bases at V and 6 bases at J, with 12 bases between the two ends. Germline values: CDR1 ENHRY, CDR2 SYGVKD. The CDR3 runs 13 residues. The CDR3 sequence: CAIRGGALNIQYF. The CDR3 DNA reads TGTGCCATCAGAGGGGGGGCCCTAAACATTCAGTACTTC.

The J gene is TRBJ1-2, the V gene TRBV9; D remains unclear. Germline CDR1 is SGDLS and CDR2 is YYNGEE. Between the trimmed V and J ends, which lost 2 bases and 4 bases, there was a span of 21 bases. The CDR3 covers 17 residues. In nucleotides, the CDR3 is TGTGCCAGCAGCGTTCAAGGGTTTGAGGGCCGTCTCTATGGCTACACCTTC. It specifies CASSVQGFEGRLYGYTF.

This clone appeared a single time. In the same sample, other DNA sequences code for this CDR3. V gene TRBV7-2 combines with J gene TRBJ2-1; tentatively, D is TRBD2 (5 bases). This CDR3 has 15 residues. Trimming removed 5 bases at V and 0 bases at J, with 11 bases between. Germline-derived CDR1 and CDR2 are SGHTA and FQGNSA. CDR3 residues: CASSPEGASYNEQFF. The CDR3 DNA follows: TGTGCCAGCAGCCCCGAGGGTGCCTCCTACAATGAGCAGTTCTTC.

The chain uses TRBV5-6 and TRBJ1-5; D possibly corresponds to TRBD1 (5 bases). The germline V gene has CDR1 SGHDT and CDR2 YYEEEE. V lost 0 bases and J 6 bases, leaving 7 bases between the germline ends. The CDR3 covers 13 residues. The CDR3: CASSLGQGQPQHF. The CDR3 DNA follows: TGTGCCAGCAGCTTGGGGCAGGGTCAGCCCCAGCATTTT.

This clone has more than one count but fewer than ten. The chain links TRBV7-2 to TRBJ1-1; the D gene is possibly TRBD1 (5 bases). V shed 8 bases and J shed 5 bases, with 15 bases lying between them. The CDR3 consists of 13 residues. CDR1 SGHTA and CDR2 FQGNSA come from the germline V gene. Here the CDR3 DNA reads TGTGCCAGCCGTCCACAGGCGGAGACTGAAGCTTTCTTT. Amino acid sequence: CASRPQAETEAFF.

This chain connects TRBV7-9 to TRBJ1-2; the D is unclear. The V and J ends lost 5 bases and 6 bases respectively, with 13 bases between them. CDR1 is SEHNR and CDR2 is FQNEAQ in the germline V gene (reference sequence). CDR3 size: 13 residues. The CDR3 reads CASSPLGEDGYTF. In DNA form, the CDR3 reads TGTGCCAGCAGCCCCCTCGGGGAAGATGGCTACACCTTC.

This sequence joins TRBV30 and TRBJ2-7; maybe TRBD2 (5 bases). The CDR3 length is 13 residues. Germline CDR1 GTSNPN, CDR2 SVGIG (reference sequence). V lost 2 bases and J 3 bases, leaving 11 bases between the germline ends. This CDR3 reads CAWSRGIYYEQYF. CDR3 sequence (DNA): TGTGCCTGGAGTCGGGGAATTTACTACGAGCAGTACTTC.

The gene calls are TRBV6-5 and TRBJ1-2; TRBD1 is a possible D gene (6 bases). Germline CDR1 MNHEY, CDR2 SVGAGI. The length of the CDR3 is 12 residues. V shed 2 bases and J shed 6 bases, with 7 bases lying between them. Written as DNA, the CDR3 is TGTGCCAGCAGTTACACAGGGAATGGCTACACCTTC. It specifies CASSYTGNGYTF.

The chain links TRBV27 to TRBJ1-1; a weak D match, TRBD1 (6 bases). This CDR3 spans 16 amino acids. Per germline, CDR1 MNHEY and CDR2 SMNVEV (reference sequence). The V end lost 2 bases, the J end lost 3 bases, and 16 bases lay between the germline ends. The CDR3 coding sequence is TGTGCCAGCAGTTTACGGGGGGGCGAGTTGCACACTGAAGCTTTCTTT. Translating gives CASSLRGGELHTEAFF.

Of note for this clone: The junction and the germline gene differ at one end; a read error may be behind it. The rearrangement joins TRBV3-1 (or the pseudogene TRBV3-2) to TRBJ1-5; 8 nucleotides line up with TRBD1. The V gene's germline CDR1 is LGHDT and CDR2 YNNKEL (reference sequence). The CDR3 is 19 residues long. The CDR3 DNA reads TGTGCCAGCAGCATCCCAGGGGGCGCCAGGAACCGGGGCAATCAACCCCAGCATTTT. Translation: CASSIPGGARNRGNQPQHF.

The chain uses TRBV9 and TRBJ1-6; unclear D gene. The V gene lost 0 bases and the J gene lost 10 bases, with 14 bases spanning the gap. The CDR3 sequence is 15 residues long. Germline CDR1 and CDR2: SGDLS and YYNGEE. The CDR3 region is CASSVGGKGGSPLHF. The CDR3 nucleotides are TGTGCCAGCAGCGTAGGCGGGAAGGGAGGCTCACCCCTCCACTTT.

The chain recombines TRBV6-2 or TRBV6-3 with TRBJ1-1, with D possibly TRBD1 on 6 matching bases. Trimming shortened V by 5 bases and J by 4 bases, and 17 bases separated the two germline ends. CDR3 size: 15 residues. Per germline, CDR1 MNHEY and CDR2 SVGEGT. The CDR3 reads CASSLHAQGSTEAFF. In nucleotides, the CDR3 is TGTGCCAGCAGTCTCCACGCCCAGGGGAGCACTGAAGCTTTCTTT.

As DNA, the CDR3 is TGTGCCAGCAGTGAAAACAGCTGGGGACTCGGGCCCCAGCATTTT. Encoded protein: CASSENSWGLGPQHF. The J gene is TRBJ1-5, the V gene TRBV6-1; tentatively, D is TRBD1 (5 bases). The CDR3 sequence is 15 residues long. The V and J ends lost 2 bases and 9 bases respectively, with 17 bases between them. Germline V gives CDR1 MNHNS, CDR2 SASEGT.

V usage is TRBV5-5 and J usage is TRBJ2-2; a weak D match, TRBD2 (5 bases). V gave up 4 bases and J gave up 0 bases, with 13 bases separating them. Germline V gene sequence: CDR1 SGHKS, CDR2 YYEKEE (reference sequence). The CDR3 has 16 amino acids. CDR3 in DNA: TGTGCCAGCAGCGGAGGCCCTTCGTCGAACACCGGGGAGCTGTTTTTT. Protein: CASSGGPSSNTGELFF.

J is TRBJ2-5 and V is TRBV12-3 or TRBV12-4, with a tentative D call TRBD2 (5 bases). Trimming pared 3 bases from V and 3 bases from J, leaving 8 bases between. The CDR3 totals 13 residues. The CDR3 coding sequence is TGTGCCAGCAGTTTTGGACTGAAAGAGACCCAGTACTTC. As protein: CASSFGLKETQYF.

V is TRBV3-1 (or the pseudogene TRBV3-2) and J is TRBJ2-2; 8 bases align to TRBD2. Germline CDR1 and CDR2: LGHDT and YNNKEL (reference sequence). With V trimmed by 1 base and J by 1 base, 2 bases remained unmatched. This CDR3 spans 16 amino acids. The CDR3 DNA reads TGTGCCAGCAGCCAAGTTGCGGGGGGGAACACCGGGGAGCTGTTTTTT. This encodes CASSQVAGGNTGELFF.

V is TRBV3-1 (or the pseudogene TRBV3-2) and J is TRBJ2-2; 9 bases agree with TRBD2. Losses at the gene ends were 6 bases for V and 7 bases for J; bases not matched to a gene: 6. The CDR3 runs 14 residues. CDR1 is LGHDT and CDR2 is YNNKEL in the germline V gene (reference sequence). The CDR3 sequence: CASRRTSVGGELFF. In DNA, the CDR3 is TGTGCCAGCAGACGGACTAGCGTTGGCGGGGAGCTGTTTTTT.

This chain joins TRBV2 and TRBJ2-2; 8 nucleotides align to TRBD1. Germline lookup yields CDR1 SNHLY and CDR2 FYNNEI. This CDR3 has 17 amino acids. Trimming cost V 6 bases and J 3 bases; bases outside gene matches: 12. CDR3 amino acids: CASRRFGAGGDTGELFF. The DNA of the CDR3 is TGTGCCAGCAGGCGATTTGGGGCAGGGGGCGACACCGGGGAGCTGTTTTTT.

The J gene is TRBJ2-2, the V gene TRBV6-1, with D unclear. Germline V CDR1 and CDR2: MNHNS, SASEGT. V was clipped by 2 bases and J by 6 bases, with 10 bases between them. The CDR3 sequence is 14 residues long. The CDR3 bases are TGTGCCAGCAGTGAACAGCCTCAGGCCGGGGAGCTGTTTTTT. This gives the protein CASSEQPQAGELFF.

The chain uses TRBV20-1 and TRBJ2-7, with 11 bases matching TRBD2. The germline V gene encodes CDR1 DFQATT and CDR2 SNEGSKA (reference sequence). V shed 3 bases, J shed 5 bases, and the junction held 12 bases outside the gene matches. The CDR3 extends over 16 amino acids. CDR3 sequence (DNA): TGCAGTGCTAGTGCTCTAGCGGGGGGTACCATCCACGAGCAGTACTTC. Amino acid sequence: CSASALAGGTIHEQYF.